Below, 6 T cell receptor beta chains from the same sample are listed, as sequenced in a study of T and B cells in COVID-19 patients. Multiplex PCR with BIOMED2 TRB-A/B primer pools amplified TRB rearrangements. MiXCR was run by TCRdb on the multiplex PCR reads, yielding one entry per CDR3 protein. Of approximately 6,400 distinct CDR3 sequences listed, over 25% are singletons. TRB was amplified from about 250-500 ng of blood genomic DNA. What was sequenced was blood. Source of these receptors: a human donor with active COVID-19.

The chain couples TRBV30 to TRBJ1-1; D unclear. Deletions cut 0 bases from V and 4 bases from J, with 15 bases between. Germline values: CDR1 GTSNPN, CDR2 SVGIG (reference sequence). The CDR3 has 15 amino acids. The DNA for the CDR3 is TGTGCCTGGAGTGTCGGACGCACCAGTCCCACTGAAGCTTTCTTT. It translates to CAWSVGRTSPTEAFF.

As for this clonotype: Being one base from a much bigger clone, this may be a read error. The rearrangement uses TRBV5-6 and TRBJ1-1; perhaps TRBD1 as D (6 bases). The germline V gene encodes CDR1 SGHDT and CDR2 YYEEEE. The V end lost 5 bases, the J end lost 2 bases, and 13 bases lay between the germline ends. This CDR3 is built from 14 residues. CDR3: CASRGGRINTEAFF. The DNA of the CDR3 is TGTGCCAGCAGGGGGGGCAGGATAAACACTGAAGCTTTCTTT.

The genes are TRBV6-2 or TRBV6-3 and TRBJ1-3; 10 bases match TRBD1. CDR1 is MNHEY and CDR2 is SVGEGT in the germline V gene. CDR3 size: 16 residues. J lost 4 bases, V lost 2 bases, and 5 bases had no gene match. CDR3 in DNA: TGTGCCAGCAGTTACCTTGGGACAGGGGCCGGAAACACCATATATTTT. Translating gives CASSYLGTGAGNTIYF.

In its sample, this clonotype ranks as medium-sized. The gene calls are TRBV12-3 or TRBV12-4 and TRBJ1-4, with D uncertain. Trimming cost V 6 bases and J 7 bases, with 9 bases left between them. The CDR3 totals 12 residues. The CDR3 DNA follows: TGTGCCAGCAGACGTTCTGGTGAAAAACTGTTTTTT. Translating it yields CASRRSGEKLFF.

This chain connects TRBV29-1 to TRBJ2-7; D not certain. Trimming took off 6 bases at V and 5 bases at J, with 11 bases between the two ends. From germline, CDR1 is SQVTM and CDR2 ANQGSEA. CDR3 size: 11 residues. The CDR3 region has the DNA TGCAGCGTACTGGGGTCCAACGAGCAGTACTTC. It codes for CSVLGSNEQYF.

The V and J genes are TRBV7-2 and TRBJ2-7; 7 bases line up with TRBD2. Germline V lookup: CDR1 SGHTA, CDR2 FQGNSA. The trim removed 3 bases at V and 2 bases at J, leaving 4 bases unmatched. The CDR3 length is 14 residues. For the CDR3, the DNA is TGTGCCAGCAGCTTCCAGCGGGGCCCCTACGAGCAGTACTTC. It encodes CASSFQRGPYEQYF.